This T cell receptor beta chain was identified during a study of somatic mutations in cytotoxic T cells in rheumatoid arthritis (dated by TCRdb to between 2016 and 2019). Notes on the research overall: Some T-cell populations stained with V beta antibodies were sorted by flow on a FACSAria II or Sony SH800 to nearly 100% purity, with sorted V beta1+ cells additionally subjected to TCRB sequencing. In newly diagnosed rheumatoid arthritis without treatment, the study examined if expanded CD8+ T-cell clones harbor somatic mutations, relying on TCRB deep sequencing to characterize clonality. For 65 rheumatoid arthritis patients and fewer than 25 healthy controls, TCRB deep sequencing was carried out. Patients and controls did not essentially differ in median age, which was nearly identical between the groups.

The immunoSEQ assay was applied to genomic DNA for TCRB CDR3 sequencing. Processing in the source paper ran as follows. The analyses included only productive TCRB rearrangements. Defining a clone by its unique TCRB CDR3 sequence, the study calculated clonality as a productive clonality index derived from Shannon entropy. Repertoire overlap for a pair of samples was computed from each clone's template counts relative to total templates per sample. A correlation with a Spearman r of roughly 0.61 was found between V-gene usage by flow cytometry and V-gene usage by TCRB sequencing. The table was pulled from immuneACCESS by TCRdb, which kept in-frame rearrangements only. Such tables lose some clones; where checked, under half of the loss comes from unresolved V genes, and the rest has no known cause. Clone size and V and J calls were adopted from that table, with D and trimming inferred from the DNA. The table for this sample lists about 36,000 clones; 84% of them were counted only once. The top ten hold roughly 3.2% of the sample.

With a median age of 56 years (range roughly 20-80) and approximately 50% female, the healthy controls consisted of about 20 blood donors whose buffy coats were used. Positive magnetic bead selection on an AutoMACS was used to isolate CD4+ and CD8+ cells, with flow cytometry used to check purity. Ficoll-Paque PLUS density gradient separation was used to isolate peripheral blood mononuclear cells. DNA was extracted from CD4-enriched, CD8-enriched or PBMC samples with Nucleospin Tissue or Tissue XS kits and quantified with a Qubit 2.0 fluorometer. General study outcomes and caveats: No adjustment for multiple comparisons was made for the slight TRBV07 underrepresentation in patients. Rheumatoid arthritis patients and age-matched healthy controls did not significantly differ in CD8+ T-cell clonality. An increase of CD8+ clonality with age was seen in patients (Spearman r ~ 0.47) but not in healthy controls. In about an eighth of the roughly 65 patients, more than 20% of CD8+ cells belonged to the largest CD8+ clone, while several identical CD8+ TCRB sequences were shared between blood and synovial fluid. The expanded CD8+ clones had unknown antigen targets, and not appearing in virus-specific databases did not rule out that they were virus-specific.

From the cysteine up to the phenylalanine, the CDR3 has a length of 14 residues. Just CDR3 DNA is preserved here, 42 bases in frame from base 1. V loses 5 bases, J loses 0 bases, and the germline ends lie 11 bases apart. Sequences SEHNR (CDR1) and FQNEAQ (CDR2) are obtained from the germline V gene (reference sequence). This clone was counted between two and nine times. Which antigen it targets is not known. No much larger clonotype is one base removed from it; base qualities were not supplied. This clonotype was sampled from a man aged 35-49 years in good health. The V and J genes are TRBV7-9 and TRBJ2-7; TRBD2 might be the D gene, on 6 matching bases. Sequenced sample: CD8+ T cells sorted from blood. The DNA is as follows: TGTGCCAGCAGCCTTAGCGGTCGCTCCTACGAGCAGTACTTC. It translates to CASSLSGRSYEQYF.